This TCR beta chain emerged from a study of T cell responses to AZD1222 COVID-19 vaccine. Broader study findings: All repertoire sampling was performed exclusively after the peak T cell response. Baseline seropositivity occurred in only six AZD1222 recipients. In a largely white British group with more females than males, clonal diversity was possibly underestimated.

With respect to this clone: Its antigen is currently unknown.

Germline loops: CDR1 MDHEN, CDR2 SYDVKM. The CDR3 runs to 14 residues. V shed 6 bases, J shed 1 base, and the junction held 3 bases outside the gene matches. Method: immunoSEQ multiplex PCR; TCRdb's copy keeps in-frame clones and lacks some. The sample records under 150,000 clones, 75% to 90% being singletons. The genes are TRBV28 and TRBJ1-5; TRBD1 agrees at 7 bases. The clonotype comes from an adult who received the AZD1222 COVID-19 vaccine. The sample consisted of peripheral blood, taken 28 days after the second AZD1222 dose. The CDR3 spells CASSQGGSNQPQHF. CDR3 sequence (DNA): TGTGCCAGCAGCCAGGGGGGAAGCAATCAGCCCCAGCATTTT.